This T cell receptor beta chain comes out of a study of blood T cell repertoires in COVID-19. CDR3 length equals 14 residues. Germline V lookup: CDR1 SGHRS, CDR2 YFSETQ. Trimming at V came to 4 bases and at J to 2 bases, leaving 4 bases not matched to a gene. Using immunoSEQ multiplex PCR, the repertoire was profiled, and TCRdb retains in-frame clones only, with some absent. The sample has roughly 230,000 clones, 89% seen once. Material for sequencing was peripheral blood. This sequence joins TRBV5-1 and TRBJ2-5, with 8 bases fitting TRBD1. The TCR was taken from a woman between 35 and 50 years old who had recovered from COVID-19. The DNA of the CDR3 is TGCGCCAGCAGCCCTGGACAGGGACAAGAGACCCAGTACTTC. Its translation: CASSPGQGQETQYF. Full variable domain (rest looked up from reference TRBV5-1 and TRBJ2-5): KAGVTQTPRYLIKTRGQQVTLSCSPISGHRSVSWYQQTPGQGLQFLFEYFSETQRNKGNFPGRFSGRQFSNSRSEMNVSTLELGDSALYLCASSPGQGQETQYFGPGTRLLVL.